These T cell receptor beta chains were read from a single sample in a study of control samples from healthy donors and cancer patients. TCRdb keeps only in-frame clones here, not all; method: immunoSEQ multiplex PCR. There are 96,000 or so clones in the sample; roughly 93% occur only once, and 8% to 9.5% lies in the top ten. The sample comprised blood. The receptors derive from a man aged 18 to 30 in good health. Both conserved end residues are part of each CDR3. D genes are given only for firm matches. Size values are once, few and many counts, or a class for expanded clones, and some rows have none.

j_gene | v_gene | abundance | d_gene | CDR3aa | CDR3nt
TRBJ2-3 | TRBV20-1 | few | TRBD1 | CSASNRGLLGTDTQYF | TGCAGTGCTAGTAACAGGGGGCTGTTGGGAACAGATACGCAGTATTTT
TRBJ2-7 | TRBV30 | NA | NA | CAWSLTYEQYF | TGTGCCTGGAGTCTCACCTACGAGCAGTACTTC
TRBJ2-7 | TRBV15 | NA | NA | CATSRQGRYEQYF | TGTGCCACCAGCAGACAGGGTCGGTACGAGCAGTACTTC
TRBJ1-2 | TRBV19 | NA | TRBD1 | CASSAPGTEDYGYTF | TGTGCCAGTAGCGCTCCCGGGACAGAAGACTATGGCTACACCTTC
TRBJ2-1 | TRBV6-5 | NA | TRBD1 | CASLGQGLGNEQFF | TGTGCCAGCCTTGGACAGGGGTTAGGCAATGAGCAGTTCTTC
TRBJ2-5 | TRBV6-5 | NA | NA | CAGQGGQGMETQYF | TGTGCCGGCCAGGGTGGGCAGGGCATGGAGACCCAGTACTTC
TRBJ1-2 | TRBV19 | NA | NA | CASSTSGGRRGGYTF | TGTGCCAGTAGTACGTCCGGGGGGCGGCGCGGCGGCTACACCTTC
TRBJ1-6 | TRBV6-5 | NA | NA | CASSPRVEGNSPLHF | TGTGCCAGCAGTCCCAGGGTCGAGGGAAATTCACCCCTCCACTTT
TRBJ1-5 | TRBV19 | NA | NA | CASNDGSFYNQPQHF | TGTGCCAGTAATGACGGATCTTTTTACAATCAGCCCCAGCATTTT
TRBJ1-1 | TRBV10-1 | NA | NA | CASSESGRDTEAFF | TGCGCCAGCAGTGAGTCGGGGAGGGACACTGAAGCTTTCTTT
TRBJ1-4 | TRBV6-5 | NA | NA | CASSPGFNEKLFF | TGTGCCAGCAGTCCCGGGTTTAATGAAAAACTGTTTTTT
TRBJ2-5 | TRBV7-9 | NA | TRBD2 | CASSLALAGQETQYF | TGTGCCAGCAGCTTAGCCCTAGCGGGGCAAGAGACCCAGTACTTC
TRBJ2-7 | TRBV7-3 | NA | NA | CASSLDSGPPYEQYF | TGTGCCAGCAGCTTAGATAGCGGCCCACCCTACGAGCAGTACTTC
TRBJ2-7 | TRBV30 | NA | NA | CACSLKGRGYEQYF | TGTGCCTGTTCTTTGAAGGGCAGGGGCTACGAGCAGTACTTC
TRBJ1-1 | TRBV7-8 | NA | NA | CASSLSVGTEAFF | TGTGCCAGCAGCTTATCCGTGGGCACTGAAGCTTTCTTT
TRBJ1-1 | TRBV5-1 | NA | NA | CASSLPDRGTEAFF | TGCGCCAGCAGCTTGCCCGACAGAGGAACTGAAGCTTTCTTT
TRBJ2-1 | TRBV18 | NA | TRBD2 | CASSRVASGGSYNEQFF | TGTGCCAGCTCACGCGTGGCTAGCGGGGGGTCCTACAATGAGCAGTTCTTC
TRBJ1-2 | TRBV24-1 | once | TRBD1 | CATSDHPGQNSSNYGYTF | TGTGCCACCAGTGATCATCCGGGACAGAATAGTTCTAACTATGGCTACACCTTC
TRBJ1-6 | TRBV7-2 | NA | NA | CASSPQQGMNSPLHF | TGTGCCAGCAGCCCCCAACAGGGTATGAATTCACCCCTCCACTTT
TRBJ1-2 | TRBV6-5 | NA | TRBD1 | CASRPMRGQVYGYTF | TGTGCCAGCAGACCAATGAGGGGACAGGTGTATGGCTACACCTTC
TRBJ2-3 | TRBV4-2 | NA | TRBD2 | CASSRPGGSTDTQYF | TGTGCCAGCAGTCGACCCGGGGGGAGCACAGATACGCAGTATTTT
TRBJ1-2 | TRBV27 | NA | NA | CASSPHRMWGYTF | TGTGCCAGCAGTCCCCATAGGATGTGGGGCTACACCTTC
TRBJ1-6 | TRBV28 | NA | TRBD1 | CASSLVGQGLNSPLHF | TGTGCCAGCAGTTTAGTCGGACAGGGGCTGAATTCACCCCTCCACTTT
TRBJ2-5 | TRBV5-6 | NA | NA | CASSVMGRLQETQYF | TGTGCCAGCAGTGTGATGGGACGGCTCCAAGAGACCCAGTACTTC
TRBJ2-7 | TRBV10-3 | NA | TRBD1 | CAISSGTGEAEQYF | TGTGCCATCAGTTCCGGGACAGGGGAAGCCGAGCAGTACTTC
TRBJ2-1 | TRBV5-8 | NA | NA | CASPQGFWFF | TGTGCCAGCCCGCAGGGGTTTTGGTTCTTC
TRBJ2-1 | TRBV19 | NA | TRBD1 | CASSPDRVTYNEQFF | TGTGCCAGTAGTCCGGACAGGGTAACCTACAATGAGCAGTTCTTC
TRBJ1-1 | TRBV5-6 | NA | NA | CASSFRGSIEAFF | TGTGCCAGCAGCTTCAGGGGATCGATTGAAGCTTTCTTT
TRBJ2-7 | TRBV13 | NA | NA | CASSSVPYEQYF | TGTGCCAGCAGCAGCGTTCCCTACGAGCAGTACTTC
TRBJ1-4 | TRBV2 | NA | NA | CASSDPPNWGLFF | TGTGCCAGCAGTGACCCGCCAAACTGGGGACTGTTTTTT
TRBJ1-1 | TRBV13 | NA | NA | CASSLGRGNRWTEAFF | TGTGCCAGCAGCTTAGGGCGGGGAAATCGGTGGACTGAAGCTTTCTTT
TRBJ1-5 | TRBV30 | NA | NA | CAWSVRGKPQHF | TGTGCCTGGAGTGTACGGGGTAAGCCCCAGCATTTT
TRBJ1-1 | TRBV18 | NA | TRBD1 | CASSPVQGVRRFVTEAFF | TGTGCCAGCTCACCCGTCCAGGGGGTAAGACGCTTTGTCACTGAAGCTTTCTTT
TRBJ2-3 | TRBV10-3 | NA | NA | CAIRGTGLSTDTQYF | TGTGCCATCCGCGGGACTGGACTTAGCACAGATACGCAGTATTTT
TRBJ2-1 | TRBV6-4 | NA | NA | CASSDGDSYNEQFF | TGTGCCAGCAGTGATGGGGACTCCTACAATGAGCAGTTCTTC
TRBJ2-1 | TRBV2 | once | TRBD2 | CASRESSGGLHEQFF | TGTGCCAGCAGGGAATCTAGCGGGGGGTTGCATGAGCAGTTCTTC
TRBJ1-4 | TRBV6-5 | NA | NA | CASSPGVVREKLFF | TGTGCCAGCAGCCCGGGAGTGGTACGTGAAAAACTGTTTTTT
TRBJ1-2 | TRBV7-2 | NA | NA | CASSYWSPASYGYTF | TGTGCCAGCAGTTATTGGTCACCAGCGAGCTATGGCTACACCTTC
TRBJ2-7 | TRBV5-1 | NA | NA | CASSLTDTPRKQYF | TGCGCCAGCAGCTTAACTGACACCCCTCGGAAGCAGTACTTC
TRBJ2-5 | TRBV10-3 | NA | TRBD2 | CAIRSGGRNETQYF | TGTGCCATCAGGTCTGGCGGGAGAAATGAGACCCAGTACTTC
TRBJ1-2 | TRBV20-1 | NA | NA | CSARETHGYTF | TGCAGTGCTAGGGAGACACATGGCTACACCTTC
TRBJ1-1 | TRBV5-1 | NA | NA | CASSSGLMNTEAFF | TGCGCCAGCAGCTCGGGTCTTATGAACACTGAAGCTTTCTTT
TRBJ1-2 | TRBV7-8 | NA | NA | CASSLAGTSGGYTF | TGTGCCAGCAGCTTAGCCGGGACAAGCGGCGGCTACACCTTC
TRBJ1-2 | TRBV5-6 | NA | TRBD1 | CASSLVRTGGNYGYTF | TGTGCCAGCAGCTTGGTTAGGACAGGGGGCAATTATGGCTACACCTTC
TRBJ2-1 | TRBV5-1 | NA | TRBD2 | CASSLGGTSGYNEQFF | TGCGCCAGCAGCTTGGGGGGGACTAGCGGATACAATGAGCAGTTCTTC
TRBJ1-1 | TRBV7-9 | NA | TRBD1 | CASSRTGVGTEAFF | TGTGCCAGCAGCCGCACAGGGGTGGGCACTGAAGCTTTCTTT
TRBJ1-6 | TRBV7-2 | NA | NA | CASSLRQDNSPLHF | TGTGCCAGCAGCTTACGGCAGGACAATTCACCCCTCCACTTT
TRBJ1-1 | TRBV6-1 | NA | NA | CASSEEMNTEAFF | TGTGCCAGCAGTGAGGAGATGAACACTGAAGCTTTCTTT
TRBJ2-7 | TRBV7-2 | NA | NA | CASRPTAELLYEQYF | TGTGCCAGCAGACCAACGGCAGAACTACTTTACGAGCAGTACTTC
TRBJ1-3 | TRBV2 | NA | NA | CASSLPRNTIYF | TGTGCCAGCAGTCTCCCACGAAACACCATATATTTT
TRBJ2-7 | TRBV19 | NA | TRBD1 | CASQDREKVEQYF | TGTGCCAGCCAGGACAGGGAAAAGGTCGAGCAGTACTTC
TRBJ1-3 | TRBV5-4 | NA | TRBD1 | CASSFGTERLSGNTIYF | TGTGCCAGCAGCTTCGGGACAGAGCGTCTCTCTGGAAACACCATATATTTT
TRBJ2-7 | TRBV4-3 | NA | NA | CASSQDPARSSYEQYF | TGCGCCAGCAGCCAAGACCCAGCGAGGAGCTCCTACGAGCAGTACTTC
TRBJ1-1 | TRBV7-9 | NA | TRBD1 | CASSPPPGTGDNTEAFF | TGTGCCAGCAGCCCACCCCCCGGGACAGGGGACAACACTGAAGCTTTCTTT
TRBJ2-1 | TRBV6-2/TRBV6-3 | NA | TRBD2 | CASSLLAGGRVYNEQFF | TGTGCCAGCAGTTTGCTAGCGGGGGGGCGCGTCTACAATGAGCAGTTCTTC
TRBJ1-6 | TRBV28 | NA | NA | CASSLVSYNSPLHF | TGTGCCAGCAGTTTGGTCTCCTATAATTCACCCCTCCACTTT